This T cell receptor beta chain was documented in a study of regulatory T cells in long-lasting Graves disease. Study-level results: Analyses excluded thyroid tissue, covering peripheral blood alone.

This clonotype occurred many times. Its antigen is undetermined. Library construction for TCR beta used iRepertoire HTBI primers and Arm-PCR of CDR3 regions. TCRdb re-analysed the multiplex PCR reads in MiXCR, keeping a single row per CDR3 protein. The sample includes roughly 420,000 distinct CDR3 sequences, 15% to 20% of them seen just once. Time point: newly diagnosed GD, antithyroid drugs for less than 3 months. The authors made the TCR library using RNA they extracted from PBMCs. This CDR3 comprises 16 residues. The V and J ends lost 1 base and 7 bases respectively, with 20 bases between them. Germline-derived CDR1 and CDR2 are DFQATT and SNEGSKA (reference sequence). The same sample was also studied in work on T cells in Graves' hyperthyroidism and ophthalmopathy. As that report states: If no ophthalmopathy progression occurred within 18 months, Graves' hyperthyroidism was stable.

This chain joins TRBV20-1 and TRBJ2-4, with a weak D call TRBD2 (6 bases). This material consisted of peripheral blood mononuclear cells (PBMCs), taken at new diagnosis, from a patient treated with antithyroid drugs. The origin of this receptor is a young woman with Graves disease. CDR3 bases: TGCAGTGCTAGAGGGCTACCGGCGGGGCTAGCGAACATTCAGTACTTC. Residues: CSARGLPAGLANIQYF.